This TCR beta chain was identified in a study of blood T cell repertoires in COVID-19. Study background: The origin of the acute and convalescent COVID-19 samples was the United States, Italy and Spain. In each case, the material was cDNA or gDNA derived from T cells, B-cell-depleted T cells, or PBMCs.

The CDR3 extends over 13 amino acids. Trimming removed 6 bases from V and 0 bases from J, with 8 bases in between. Source study methods: Amplified reference gene primers provided the basis for estimating nucleated cell counts. Method: immunoSEQ multiplex PCR; TCRdb's copy keeps in-frame clones and lacks some. For V, J and clone size, that table is used; D and trimming come from the DNA. The sample has about 230,000 clones, over 80% seen once. Sequenced material: peripheral blood. The source is a woman aged 70-85 years with active or convalescent COVID-19. The chain employs TRBV12-3 or TRBV12-4 and TRBJ1-1; D remains unclear. The CDR3 loop reads CASRADLNTEAFF. CDR3 nucleotide sequence: TGTGCCAGCAGGGCAGATCTGAACACTGAAGCTTTCTTT.